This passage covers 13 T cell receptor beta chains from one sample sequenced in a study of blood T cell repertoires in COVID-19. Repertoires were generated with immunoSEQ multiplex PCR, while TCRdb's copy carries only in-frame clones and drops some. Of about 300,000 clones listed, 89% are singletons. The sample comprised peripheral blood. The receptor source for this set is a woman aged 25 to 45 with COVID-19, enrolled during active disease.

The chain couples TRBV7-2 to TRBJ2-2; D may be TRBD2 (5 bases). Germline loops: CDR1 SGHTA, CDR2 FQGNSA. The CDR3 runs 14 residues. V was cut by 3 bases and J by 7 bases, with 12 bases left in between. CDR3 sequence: CASSFLSGVGELFF. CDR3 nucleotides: TGTGCCAGCAGCTTTTTGTCCGGGGTCGGGGAGCTGTTTTTT.

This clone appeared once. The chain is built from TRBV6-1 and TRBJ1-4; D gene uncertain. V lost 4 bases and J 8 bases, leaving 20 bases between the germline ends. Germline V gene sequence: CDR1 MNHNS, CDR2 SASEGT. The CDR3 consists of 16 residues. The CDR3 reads CASSGLLRMGGEKLFF. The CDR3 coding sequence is TGTGCCAGCAGTGGCTTATTGAGGATGGGAGGCGAAAAACTGTTTTTT.

The chain's CDR3 is CAISDGTGVSYEQYV. In nucleotides, the CDR3 is TGTGCCATCAGTGACGGGACTGGAGTCTCCTACGAGCAGTACGTC. V and J are TRBV10-3 and TRBJ2-7; TRBD2 might be the D (6 bases). Germline lookup yields CDR1 ENHRY and CDR2 SYGVKD. The CDR3 totals 15 residues. Trimming pared 3 bases from V and 0 bases from J, leaving 12 bases between.

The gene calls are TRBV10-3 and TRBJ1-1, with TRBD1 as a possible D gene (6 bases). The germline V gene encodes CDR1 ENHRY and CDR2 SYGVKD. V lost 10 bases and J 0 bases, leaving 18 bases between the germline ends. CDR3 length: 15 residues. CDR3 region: CATSSTGTLNTEAFF. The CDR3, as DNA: TGTGCCACCTCGTCGACAGGAACCCTGAACACTGAAGCTTTCTTT.

The CDR3 bases are TGTGCCAGCAGTTACTCAGGTGGCTGGCGGGGAGATACGCAGTATTTT. Translated, it gives CASSYSGGWRGDTQYF. The V call is TRBV6-2 or TRBV6-3, the J call TRBJ2-3; possibly TRBD2 for D (6 bases). Germline CDR1 and CDR2: MNHEY and SVGEGT. With 0 bases removed from V and 5 bases from J, the gap between germline ends came to 15 bases. This CDR3 has 16 amino acids.

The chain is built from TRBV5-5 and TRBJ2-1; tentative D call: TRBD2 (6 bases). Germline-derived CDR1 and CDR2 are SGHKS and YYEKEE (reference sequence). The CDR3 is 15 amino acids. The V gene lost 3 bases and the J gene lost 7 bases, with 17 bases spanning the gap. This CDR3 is CASSSGLPPENEQFF. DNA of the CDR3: TGTGCCAGCAGCTCGGGACTGCCCCCAGAGAATGAGCAGTTCTTC.

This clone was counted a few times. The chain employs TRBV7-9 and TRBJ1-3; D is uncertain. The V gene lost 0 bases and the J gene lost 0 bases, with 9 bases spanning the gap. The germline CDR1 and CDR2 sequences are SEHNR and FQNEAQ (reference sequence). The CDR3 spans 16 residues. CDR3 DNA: TGTGCCAGCAGCTTAGCGCCAGAAACCTCTGGAAACACCATATATTTT. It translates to CASSLAPETSGNTIYF.

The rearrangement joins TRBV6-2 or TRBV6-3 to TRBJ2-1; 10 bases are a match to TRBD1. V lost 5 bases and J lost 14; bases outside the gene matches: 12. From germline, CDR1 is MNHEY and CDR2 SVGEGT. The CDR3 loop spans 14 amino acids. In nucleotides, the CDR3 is TGTGCCAGCAGTCCACTCGTGCCCGGGACAGGGGAGTTCTTC. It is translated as CASSPLVPGTGEFF.

Here the CDR3 reads CASSSNRDTQYF. The DNA for the CDR3 is TGTGCCAGCAGCTCAAACAGAGATACGCAGTATTTT. This rearrangement joins TRBV7-3 to TRBJ2-3, with D unclear. Germline CDR1 and CDR2: SGHTA and FQGTGA. The CDR3 spans 12 residues. V was trimmed by 4 bases and J by 5 bases, leaving 7 bases between them.

Written as DNA, the CDR3 is TGTGCCAGCAGCCTCCGGGACAGGCAATTCGATGAGCAGTTCTTC. It yields the protein CASSLRDRQFDEQFF. This chain connects TRBV5-5 to TRBJ2-1; 8 bases align to TRBD1. The J segment lost 8 bases and the V segment lost 4 bases, leaving 11 bases of the junction unmatched. The CDR3 is 15 amino acids. The V gene's germline CDR1 is SGHKS and CDR2 YYEKEE (reference sequence).

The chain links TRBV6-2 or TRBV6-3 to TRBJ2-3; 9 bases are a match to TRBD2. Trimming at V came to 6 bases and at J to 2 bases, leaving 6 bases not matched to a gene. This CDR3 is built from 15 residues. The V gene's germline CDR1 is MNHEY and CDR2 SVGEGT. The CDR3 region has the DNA TGTGCCAGCAGCATAGCGGGGGACCTCACAGATACGCAGTATTTT. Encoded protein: CASSIAGDLTDTQYF.

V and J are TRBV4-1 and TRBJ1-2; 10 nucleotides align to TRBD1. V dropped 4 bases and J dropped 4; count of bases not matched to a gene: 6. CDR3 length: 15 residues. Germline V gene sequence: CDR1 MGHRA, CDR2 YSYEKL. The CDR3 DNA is TGCGCCAGCAGCCTGAGACAGGGGGCTCCCTATGGCTACACCTTC. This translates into CASSLRQGAPYGYTF.

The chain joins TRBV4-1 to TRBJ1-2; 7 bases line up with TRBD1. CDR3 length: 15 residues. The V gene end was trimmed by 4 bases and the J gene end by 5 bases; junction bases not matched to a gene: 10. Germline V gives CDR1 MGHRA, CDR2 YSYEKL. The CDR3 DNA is TGCGCCAGCAGCCTCCTTGGGGACAGCGCTTATGGCTACACCTTC. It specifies CASSLLGDSAYGYTF.